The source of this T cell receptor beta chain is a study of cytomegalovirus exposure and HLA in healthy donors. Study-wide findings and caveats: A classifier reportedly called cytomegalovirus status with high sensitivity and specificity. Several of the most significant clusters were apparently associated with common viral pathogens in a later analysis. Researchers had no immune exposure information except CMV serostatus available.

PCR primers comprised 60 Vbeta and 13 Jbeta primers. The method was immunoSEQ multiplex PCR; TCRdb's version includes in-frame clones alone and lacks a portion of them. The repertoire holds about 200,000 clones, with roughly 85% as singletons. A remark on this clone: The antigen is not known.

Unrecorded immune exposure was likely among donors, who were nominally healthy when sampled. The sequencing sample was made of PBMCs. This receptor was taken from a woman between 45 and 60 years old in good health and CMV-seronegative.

CDR3 in DNA: TGTGCCAGCAGCTCCCCTGGGAGTATCAACGAGCAGTACTTC. It translates to CASSSPGSINEQYF. The chain carries TRBV7-2 and TRBJ2-7; D possibly corresponds to TRBD2 (5 bases). Germline V CDR1 and CDR2: SGHTA, FQGNSA. The CDR3 is made up of 14 amino acids. The V and J ends lost 4 bases and 5 bases respectively, with 15 bases between them.